This T cell receptor (beta chain) was identified in a study of blood T cell repertoires in COVID-19. About the research overall: Spain, Italy and the United States supplied samples that represented acute and convalescent COVID-19. T cells, B-cell-depleted T cells, or PBMCs provided the cDNA or gDNA that served as material.

Looked up from germline, CDR1 is SGHRS and CDR2 is YFSETQ. This CDR3 is 14 amino acids long. V was trimmed by 0 bases and J by 0 bases, leaving 6 bases between them. As regards this clone: The same CDR3 arises from other DNA sequences in this sample as well.

Authors' processing steps: From reference gene primer amplification, estimates of nucleated cell counts were derived. Sequencing was performed with immunoSEQ multiplex PCR; in TCRdb, only in-frame clones are kept and a portion is missing. That table furnishes V, J and clone size, whereas the DNA furnished D and trimming. This table holds 85,000 to 100,000 clones, just over 90% found once. The rearrangement links TRBV5-1 to TRBJ1-1; no firm D call. Sequenced material: peripheral blood. The TCR sequence derives from a man in his sixties with acute or convalescent COVID-19. As DNA, the CDR3 is TGCGCCAGCAGCTTGGGGGCTGTGAACACTGAAGCTTTCTTT. The encoded protein is CASSLGAVNTEAFF.